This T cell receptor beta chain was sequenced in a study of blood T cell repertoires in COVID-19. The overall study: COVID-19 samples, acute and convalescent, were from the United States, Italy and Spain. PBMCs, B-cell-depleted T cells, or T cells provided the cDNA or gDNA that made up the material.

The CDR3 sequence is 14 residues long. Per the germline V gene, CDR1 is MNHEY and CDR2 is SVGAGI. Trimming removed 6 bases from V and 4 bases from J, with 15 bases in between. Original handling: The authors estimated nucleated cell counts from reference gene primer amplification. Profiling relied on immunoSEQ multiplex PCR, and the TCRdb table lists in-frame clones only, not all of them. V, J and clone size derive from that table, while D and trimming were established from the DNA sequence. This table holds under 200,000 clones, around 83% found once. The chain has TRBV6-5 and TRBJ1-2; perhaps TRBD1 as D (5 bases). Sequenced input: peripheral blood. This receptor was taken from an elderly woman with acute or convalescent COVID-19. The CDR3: CASRQLARVYGYTF. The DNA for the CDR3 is TGTGCCAGCAGGCAGCTCGCCAGGGTCTATGGCTACACCTTC.